The 13 T cell receptor beta chains below come from one sample, sequenced in a study of blood T cells in healthy people across ages. With a J-beta primer mix and a sample-barcoded 5' primer, a second PCR ran about 6 to 11 cycles. A single record per CDR3 protein comes from TCRdb applying MiXCR to the 5' RACE reads. Counted here are 750,000 or so distinct CDR3 sequences, 25% occurring once; the ten biggest clones make up under 9.5%. The sample was also linked to a second study, of T cells of mothers and their children.

The sequenced sample was blood. The receptors here all came from a boy aged 5 to 17 in good health.

The sample holds many counts of this clonotype. The chain uses TRBV6-4 and TRBJ2-2; the match to TRBD2 covers 9 bases. The CDR3 has 15 residues. V lost 3 bases, J lost 2 bases, and 1 base stayed unmatched. Germline CDR1 reads MRHNA; CDR2 reads SNTAGT. The CDR3, as DNA: TGTGCCAGCAGTGAACTAGCGGGTAACACCGGGGAGCTGTTTTTT. Translation gives CASSELAGNTGELFF.

This clonotype has just a few counts. This chain joins TRBV7-9 and TRBJ2-5; D is possibly TRBD1 (5 bases). This CDR3 contains 15 residues. With 1 base removed from V and 0 bases from J, the gap between germline ends came to 9 bases. Germline V lookup: CDR1 SEHNR, CDR2 FQNEAQ (reference sequence). This CDR3 reads CASSLEGRYQETQYF. The CDR3 region has the DNA TGTGCCAGCAGCTTAGAGGGGCGGTACCAAGAGACCCAGTACTTC.

The chain is built from TRBV2 and TRBJ2-7; 9 positions match TRBD1. The trim removed 3 bases at V and 3 bases at J, leaving 3 bases unmatched. CDR1 SNHLY and CDR2 FYNNEI come from the germline V gene. CDR3 size: 14 residues. The CDR3 sequence is CASSDLDRGYEQYF. CDR3 bases: TGTGCCAGCAGTGATTTGGACAGGGGCTACGAGCAGTACTTC.

This chain uses TRBV5-1 with TRBJ2-3; TRBD2 matches at 7 bases. The germline V gene has CDR1 SGHRS and CDR2 YFSETQ. The CDR3 extends over 15 amino acids. V dropped 4 bases and J dropped 1; count of bases not matched to a gene: 6. CDR3 bases: TGCGCCAGCAGCGCGACTAGCATCGGCACAGATACGCAGTATTTT. Its protein is CASSATSIGTDTQYF. Filled out from reference TRBV5-1 and TRBJ2-3, the complete variable domain reads KAGVTQTPRYLIKTRGQQVTLSCSPISGHRSVSWYQQTPGQGLQFLFEYFSETQRNKGNFPGRFSGRQFSNSRSEMNVSTLELGDSALYLCASSATSIGTDTQYFGPGTRLTVL.

V gene TRBV29-1 combines with J gene TRBJ1-2; D unresolved. The CDR3 runs to 13 residues. Germline V CDR1 and CDR2: SQVTM, ANQGSEA. Trimming cost V 5 bases and J 3 bases, with 13 bases left between them. CDR3 DNA sequence: TGCAGCGTTCGGGATTTCGGAGACTATGGCTACACCTTC. Its protein is CSVRDFGDYGYTF.

This clonotype was observed a few times. V gene TRBV4-3 combines with J gene TRBJ1-5; the D gene is possibly TRBD1 (5 bases). Trimming pared 4 bases from V and 4 bases from J, leaving 14 bases between. The germline V gene encodes CDR1 LGHNA and CDR2 YSLEER. The CDR3 has 15 amino acids. The CDR3 reads CASSPGDGSNQPQHF. In DNA, the CDR3 is TGCGCCAGCAGCCCTGGGGACGGATCAAATCAGCCCCAGCATTTT.

This clonotype has a handful of counts. V usage is TRBV2 and J usage is TRBJ2-1; the D gene is possibly TRBD2 (6 bases). The V end lost 4 bases, the J end lost 7 bases, and 8 bases lay between the germline ends. The CDR3 has 12 residues. Germline V gene data show CDR1 as SNHLY and CDR2 as FYNNEI. CDR3 sequence (DNA): TGTGCCAGCAGTGGGGCGGGGAATGAGCAGTTCTTC. Its protein is CASSGAGNEQFF.

This clonotype was counted only a few times. The chain has TRBV20-1 and TRBJ2-1; D uncertain. Germline CDR1 and CDR2: DFQATT and SNEGSKA (reference sequence). V dropped 7 bases and J dropped 6 bases, with 16 bases sitting between them. This CDR3 is built from 13 residues. This chain's CDR3 is CSGSSNFPNEQFF. CDR3 bases: TGCAGTGGGTCGTCCAATTTCCCCAATGAGCAGTTCTTC.

This clonotype occurred a few times. The chain combines TRBV5-6 with TRBJ2-3; D may be TRBD1 (5 bases). Germline loops: CDR1 SGHDT, CDR2 YYEEEE. The CDR3 is made up of 14 amino acids. The germline V and J ends were trimmed by 2 bases and 6 bases, with 13 bases remaining between them. The CDR3 loop reads CASSFIRVGDTQYF. The CDR3, as DNA: TGTGCCAGCAGCTTCATCAGGGTGGGGGATACGCAGTATTTT. Full variable domain (missing parts from reference TRBV5-6 and TRBJ2-3): DAGVTQSPTHLIKTRGQQVTLRCSPKSGHDTVSWYQQALGQGPQFIFQYYEEEERQRGNFPDRFSGHQFPNYSSELNVNALLLGDSALYLCASSFIRVGDTQYFGPGTRLTVL.

The J gene is TRBJ2-2, the V gene TRBV18, with D possibly TRBD1 on 7 matching bases. This CDR3 region has 16 residues. CDR1 and CDR2 (germline): KGHSH, LQKENI. Trimming removed 3 bases from V and 2 bases from J, with 13 bases in between. CDR3 in amino acids: CASSPAGQTNTGELFF. As DNA, the CDR3 is TGTGCCAGCTCACCTGCGGGACAGACCAACACCGGGGAGCTGTTTTTT.

V gene TRBV6-1 combines with J gene TRBJ2-2; a possible D gene is TRBD1 (5 bases). Trimming stripped 5 bases from V and 0 bases from J, with 13 bases between. This CDR3 has 16 amino acids. Germline V gene sequence: CDR1 MNHNS, CDR2 SASEGT. In nucleotides, the CDR3 is TGTGCCAGCAGTCCAAGGACACCTGCGAACACCGGGGAGCTGTTTTTT. Its protein is CASSPRTPANTGELFF.

This clonotype has a handful of counts. Mismatch with germline at one junction end may stem from a read error. The rearrangement uses TRBV5-6 and TRBJ2-2, with D possibly being TRBD2 (6 bases). Germline V lookup: CDR1 SGHDT, CDR2 YYEEEE. The CDR3 is 14 residues long. Written as DNA, the CDR3 is TGTGCCAGCAGCTTGGGGTGGAACACCGGGGGGCTGTTTTTT. Translation gives CASSLGWNTGGLFF.

This clonotype was seen many times. The chain recombines TRBV6-2 or TRBV6-3 with TRBJ1-3; D unresolved. CDR3 length equals 12 residues. V was shortened by 2 bases and J by 4 bases, with 3 bases between the two germline ends. Germline V gives CDR1 MNHEY, CDR2 SVGEGT. The CDR3 region has the DNA TGTGCCAGCAGTTACGCCGGAAACACCATATATTTT. Translating gives CASSYAGNTIYF.